Listed below are T cell receptor beta chains from one sample, sequenced in a study of blood T cells in healthy people across ages. TCRdb processed the 5' RACE reads anew with MiXCR; each CDR3 protein has one entry. The profile covers approximately 580,000 distinct CDR3 sequences, with 24% appearing a single time and 8.5% to 9.5% taken by the ten largest. This sample was shared with a second study, whose subject was T cells of mothers and their children.

The source material was blood. Receptor source: a boy between 10 and 17 years old in good health. CDR3s include the opening cysteine and the closing phenylalanine or tryptophan. The D gene is left open where the match is weak. Rows give clone size only sometimes, using once, few, many, or a class for an expanded clone.

V: TRBV20-1; D: NA; J: TRBJ1-5; size: NA; DNA: TGCAGTGCGGGGGAGGATCAGCCCCAGCATTTT; CDR3: CSAGEDQPQHF
V: TRBV29-1; D: NA; J: TRBJ2-1; size: NA; DNA: TGCAGCGTTGAGGGCAACTACAATGAGCAGTTCTTC; CDR3: CSVEGNYNEQFF
V: TRBV5-1; D: TRBD2; J: TRBJ2-5; size: few; DNA: TGCGCCAGCAGCCTCTCACCCCTAGCGGGAGGTTTTGGAGTCCAAGAGACCCAGTACTTC; CDR3: CASSLSPLAGGFGVQETQYF
V: TRBV14; D: TRBD2; J: TRBJ2-1; size: NA; DNA: TGTGCCAGCAGCCAAGGAGTTTTATCGCGGGGGGGTGAGCAGTTCTTC; CDR3: CASSQGVLSRGGEQFF
V: TRBV12-3/TRBV12-4; D: NA; J: TRBJ2-3; size: NA; DNA: TGTGCCAGCAGTCCAACCCCCCCGACATCCACAGATACGCAGTATTTT; CDR3: CASSPTPPTSTDTQYF
V: TRBV7-9; D: NA; J: TRBJ2-5; size: NA; DNA: TGTGCCAGCAGCACGATCAGGGAGACCCAGTACTTC; CDR3: CASSTIRETQYF
V: TRBV6-2/TRBV6-3; D: TRBD1; J: TRBJ2-3; size: many; DNA: TGTGCCAGCAGCATATCCCCCGGACAGGGGGCAGATACGCAGTATTTT; CDR3: CASSISPGQGADTQYF
V: TRBV12-3/TRBV12-4; D: NA; J: TRBJ2-1; size: NA; DNA: TGTGCCAGCAGTTTGAGCCTAGGGCGGTCCCCCTCGGAGCAGTTCTTC; CDR3: CASSLSLGRSPSEQFF
V: TRBV12-3/TRBV12-4; D: TRBD1; J: TRBJ1-6; size: NA; DNA: TGTGCCAGCAGTTCACAGGGGTCCGGAGGTAATTCACCCCTCCACTTT; CDR3: CASSSQGSGGNSPLHF
V: TRBV5-1; D: NA; J: TRBJ1-1; size: few; DNA: TGCGCCAGCAGCTTGGAAATCCGGGGCACCCCTGAAGCTTTCTTT; CDR3: CASSLEIRGTPEAFF
V: TRBV7-2; D: NA; J: TRBJ2-7; size: NA; DNA: TGTGCCAGCAGCTTAGCGCTCCGGGGGAAGTTTCTATCCTACGAGCAGTACTTC; CDR3: CASSLALRGKFLSYEQYF
V: TRBV7-2; D: NA; J: TRBJ1-1; size: NA; DNA: TGTGCCAGCAGCGAGAGGACGGCGAAGGCTGAAGCTTTCTTT; CDR3: CASSERTAKAEAFF
V: TRBV28; D: NA; J: TRBJ2-3; size: NA; DNA: TGTGCCAGCAGTTTACCAGGGAGTAAAGATACGCAGTATTTT; CDR3: CASSLPGSKDTQYF
V: TRBV6-1; D: NA; J: TRBJ2-7; size: NA; DNA: TGTGCCAGCAGCGAGACGGACAGAACCTACGAGCAGTACTTC; CDR3: CASSETDRTYEQYF
V: TRBV11-2; D: NA; J: TRBJ1-4; size: few; DNA: TGTGCCAGCAGCTCCTGGACAACGGCCGGCGAGGAAAAACTGTTTTTT; CDR3: CASSSWTTAGEEKLFF
V: TRBV29-1; D: TRBD2; J: TRBJ2-1; size: NA; DNA: TGCAGCGTTACCGGGACTAGCGGGAGGGCCGGGGAGCAGTTCTTC; CDR3: CSVTGTSGRAGEQFF
V: TRBV7-9; D: NA; J: TRBJ2-6; size: NA; DNA: TGTGCCAGCAGCACCACAGGCATCTCTGGGGCCAACGTCCTGACTTTC; CDR3: CASSTTGISGANVLTF
V: TRBV29-1; D: NA; J: TRBJ2-4; size: NA; DNA: TGCAGCGTTGCGGCGGGACCTAAAAACATTCAGTACTTC; CDR3: CSVAAGPKNIQYF
V: TRBV6-1; D: NA; J: TRBJ2-6; size: NA; DNA: TGTGCCAGCGGCCAGGGTTTCTCTGGGGCCAACGTCCTGACTTTC; CDR3: CASGQGFSGANVLTF
V: TRBV2; D: NA; J: TRBJ2-1; size: few; DNA: TGTGCCAGCCATACCCGGGGTGAGCAGTTCTTC; CDR3: CASHTRGEQFF
V: TRBV7-6; D: NA; J: TRBJ1-6; size: many; DNA: TGTGCCAGCAGCCTCGAAACAGGGAGCTCCTATAATTCACCCCTCCACTTT; CDR3: CASSLETGSSYNSPLHF
V: TRBV20-1; D: NA; J: TRBJ1-2; size: few; DNA: TGCAGTGCTAGCGCGGGTCTCACTGGCTACACCTTC; CDR3: CSASAGLTGYTF
V: TRBV5-1; D: NA; J: TRBJ2-7; size: few; DNA: TGCGCCAGCAGCCCTTTTGGAGGGGCCTCCTACGAGCAGTACTTC; CDR3: CASSPFGGASYEQYF
V: TRBV11-2; D: TRBD2; J: TRBJ2-2; size: NA; DNA: TGTGCCAGCAGGTCTTCCGGGACTAGCGACACCGGGGAGCTGTTTTTT; CDR3: CASRSSGTSDTGELFF
V: TRBV29-1; D: NA; J: TRBJ2-3; size: few; DNA: TGCAGCGCCCCATTAAGCACAGATACGCAGTATTTT; CDR3: CSAPLSTDTQYF
V: TRBV6-5; D: TRBD2; J: TRBJ2-1; size: few; DNA: TGTGCCAGCAGTTCCCGACTAGCGGGAGGTAGGGATGAGCAGTTCTTC; CDR3: CASSSRLAGGRDEQFF
V: TRBV6-5; D: NA; J: TRBJ2-2; size: NA; DNA: TGTGCCAGCAGTTACGGGGGGGCGTCCACCGGGGAGCTGTTTTTT; CDR3: CASSYGGASTGELFF
V: TRBV10-3; D: NA; J: TRBJ2-7; size: NA; DNA: TGTGCCATCAGTGATGGGGTACAGTACGAGCAGTACTTC; CDR3: CAISDGVQYEQYF
V: TRBV7-8; D: TRBD1; J: TRBJ2-3; size: NA; DNA: TGTGCCAGCAGCCCCGGTGGGAAGACAGGGGTTAGCACAGACACGCAGTATTTT; CDR3: CASSPGGKTGVSTDTQYF
V: TRBV15; D: NA; J: TRBJ2-3; size: NA; DNA: TGTGCCACCAGCATCCGGCGCGGCGCAGATACGCAGTATTTT; CDR3: CATSIRRGADTQYF
V: TRBV21-1; D: NA; J: TRBJ1-5; size: NA; DNA: TGTGCCAGCAGTAAACCCCCGGTGAGCAATCAGCCCCAGCATTTT; CDR3: CASSKPPVSNQPQHF
V: TRBV6-2/TRBV6-3; D: NA; J: TRBJ2-7; size: NA; DNA: TGTGCCAGCAGCAATCAAGGCCCCCTGGGCGAGCAGTACTTC; CDR3: CASSNQGPLGEQYF
V: TRBV20-1; D: NA; J: TRBJ2-2; size: few; DNA: TGCAGTGCCAGAGGGGGGGGTCACACCGGGGAGCTGTTTTTT; CDR3: CSARGGGHTGELFF